This T cell receptor (beta chain) was sequenced for a study of shared T cell receptors in the human thymus. The CDR3 runs to 11 residues. The V gene's germline CDR1 is SQVTM and CDR2 ANQGSEA. The V segment lost 6 bases and the J segment 7 bases; nucleotides outside the gene matches: 5. TCRdb's table, derived via immunoSEQ multiplex PCR, lists solely in-frame clones and lacks some. The profile shows some 640,000 clones, more than 70% of them singletons. The sample was also reused in another study, on human thymus T cells. Per that paper: Immunologically healthy infants in Finland undergoing congenital heart defect surgery were the donors.

The TCR comes from a boy less than two years old with a congenital heart defect. The J gene is TRBJ1-2, the V gene TRBV29-1; 7 bases are shared with TRBD1. Sequenced: thymocytes. Here the CDR3 reads CSVRGDFGYTF. Here the CDR3 DNA reads TGCAGCGTCAGGGGGGATTTTGGCTACACCTTC.